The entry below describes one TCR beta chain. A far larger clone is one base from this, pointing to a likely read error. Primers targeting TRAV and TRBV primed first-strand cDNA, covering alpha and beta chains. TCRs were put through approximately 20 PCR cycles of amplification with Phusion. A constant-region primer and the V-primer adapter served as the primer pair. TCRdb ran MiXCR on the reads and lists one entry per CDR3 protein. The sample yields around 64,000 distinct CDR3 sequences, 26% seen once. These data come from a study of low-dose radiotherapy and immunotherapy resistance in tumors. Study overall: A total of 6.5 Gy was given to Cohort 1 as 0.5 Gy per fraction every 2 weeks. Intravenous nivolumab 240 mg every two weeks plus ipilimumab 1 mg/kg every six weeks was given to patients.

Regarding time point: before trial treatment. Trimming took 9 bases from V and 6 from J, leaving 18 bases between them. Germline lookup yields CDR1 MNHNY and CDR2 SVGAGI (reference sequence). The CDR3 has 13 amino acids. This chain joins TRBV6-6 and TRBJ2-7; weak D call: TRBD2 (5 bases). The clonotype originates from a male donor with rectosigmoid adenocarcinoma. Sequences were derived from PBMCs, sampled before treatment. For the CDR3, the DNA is TGTGCCAGGTCGGACTGGAGAATGGGCGAGCAGTACTTC. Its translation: CARSDWRMGEQYF.